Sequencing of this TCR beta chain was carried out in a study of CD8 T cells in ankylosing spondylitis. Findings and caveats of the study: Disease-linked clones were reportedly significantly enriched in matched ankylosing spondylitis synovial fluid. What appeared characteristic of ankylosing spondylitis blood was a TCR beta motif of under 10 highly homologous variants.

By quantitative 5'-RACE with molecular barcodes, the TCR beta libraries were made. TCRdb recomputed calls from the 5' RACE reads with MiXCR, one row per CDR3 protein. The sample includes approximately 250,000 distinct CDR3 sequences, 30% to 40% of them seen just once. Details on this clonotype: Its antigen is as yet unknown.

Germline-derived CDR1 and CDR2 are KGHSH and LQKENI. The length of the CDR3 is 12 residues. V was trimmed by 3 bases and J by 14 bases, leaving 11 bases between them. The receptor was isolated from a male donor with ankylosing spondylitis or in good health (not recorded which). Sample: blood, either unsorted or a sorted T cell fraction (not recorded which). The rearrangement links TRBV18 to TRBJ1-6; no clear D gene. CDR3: CASSPDREALHF. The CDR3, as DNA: TGTGCCAGCTCACCCGACCGTGAGGCCCTCCACTTT.